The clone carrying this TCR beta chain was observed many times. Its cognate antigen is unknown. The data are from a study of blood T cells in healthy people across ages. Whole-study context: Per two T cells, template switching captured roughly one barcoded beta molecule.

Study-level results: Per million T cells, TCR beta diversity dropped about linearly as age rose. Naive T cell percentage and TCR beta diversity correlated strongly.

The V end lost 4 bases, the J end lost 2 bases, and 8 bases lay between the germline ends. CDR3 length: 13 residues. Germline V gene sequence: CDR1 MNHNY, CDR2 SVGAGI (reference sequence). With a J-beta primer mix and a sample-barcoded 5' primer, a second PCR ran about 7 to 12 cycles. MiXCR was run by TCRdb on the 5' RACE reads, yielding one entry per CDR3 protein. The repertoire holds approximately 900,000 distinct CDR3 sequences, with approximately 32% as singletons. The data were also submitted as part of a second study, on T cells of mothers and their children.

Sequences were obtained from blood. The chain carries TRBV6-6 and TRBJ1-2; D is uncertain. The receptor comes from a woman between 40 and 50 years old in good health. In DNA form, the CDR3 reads TGTGCCAGCAGTTTTGAGAGCAACTATGGCTACACCTTC. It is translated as CASSFESNYGYTF.